The rows below give T cell receptor beta chains drawn from one sample of a study of T cell responses to AZD1222 COVID-19 vaccine. The protocol was immunoSEQ multiplex PCR, while the TCRdb copy is restricted to in-frame clones and leaves out a portion. The sample has about 110,000 clones, roughly 86% seen once. Here the sequenced sample was peripheral blood, taken on day 0 of AZD1222 vaccination. These receptors originate from an adult in good health. The CDR3 runs from the conserved cysteine through the conserved F or W. Some rows have no size entry. The others give once, few or many, or a class for an expanded clone.

abundance: few; v_gene: TRBV11-2; CDR3aa: CASSPGQFQETQYF
abundance: -; v_gene: TRBV4-1; CDR3aa: CASSQDLGHGYTF
abundance: -; v_gene: TRBV28; CDR3aa: CASRSGDRGSGNTIYF
abundance: few; v_gene: TRBV12-5; CDR3aa: CASGLDMGVETQYF
abundance: -; v_gene: TRBV4-1; CDR3aa: CASSQEGAGTKGDTQYF
abundance: once; v_gene: TRBV18; CDR3aa: CASSGTDRANTIYF
abundance: -; v_gene: TRBV18; CDR3aa: CASSPPRGTSGDTDTQYF
abundance: -; v_gene: TRBV24-1; CDR3aa: CATSDFDRDGYTF
abundance: once; v_gene: TRBV2; CDR3aa: CASRRVGGQETQYF
abundance: -; v_gene: TRBV6-2/TRBV6-3; CDR3aa: CASSLTDPYGYTF
abundance: -; v_gene: TRBV9; CDR3aa: CASAEVAGIDEQFF
abundance: -; v_gene: TRBV19; CDR3aa: CASSMKLGASGGVGGETQYF
abundance: -; v_gene: TRBV6-5; CDR3aa: CASSMASGGEQPQHF
abundance: -; v_gene: TRBV5-4; CDR3aa: CASSLVGASEQYF
abundance: -; v_gene: TRBV29-1; CDR3aa: CSVEDMAGGEGEQYF
abundance: -; v_gene: TRBV6-2/TRBV6-3; CDR3aa: CASSTRSPQSMNTEAFF
abundance: once; v_gene: TRBV19; CDR3aa: CASSPTGNQNEQFF
abundance: -; v_gene: TRBV4-1; CDR3aa: CASSQLLASDTQYF
abundance: -; v_gene: TRBV12-3/TRBV12-4; CDR3aa: CASSFKGEGEQYF
abundance: few; v_gene: TRBV27; CDR3aa: CASSLQGDSYEQYF
abundance: -; v_gene: TRBV20-1; CDR3aa: CSASSFQDLSYEQYF
abundance: -; v_gene: TRBV18; CDR3aa: CASSPGQGIETQYF
abundance: -; v_gene: TRBV5-1; CDR3aa: CASSLGSGYSSYEQYF
abundance: once; v_gene: TRBV5-1; CDR3aa: CASSSSGSEEKLFF
abundance: -; v_gene: TRBV30; CDR3aa: CAWSAGGVGGEKLFF